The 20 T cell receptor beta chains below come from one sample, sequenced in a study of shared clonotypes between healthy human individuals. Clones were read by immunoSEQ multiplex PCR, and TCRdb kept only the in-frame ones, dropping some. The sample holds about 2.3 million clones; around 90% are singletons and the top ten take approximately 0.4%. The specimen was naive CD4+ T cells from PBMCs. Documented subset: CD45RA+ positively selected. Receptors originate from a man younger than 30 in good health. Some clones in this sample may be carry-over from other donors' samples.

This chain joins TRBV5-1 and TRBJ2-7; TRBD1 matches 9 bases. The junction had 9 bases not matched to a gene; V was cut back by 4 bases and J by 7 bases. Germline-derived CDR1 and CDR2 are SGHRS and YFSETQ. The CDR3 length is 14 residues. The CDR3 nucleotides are TGCGCCAGCAGCCCAGAGACAGGGGGGTGGGAGCAGTACTTC. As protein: CASSPETGGWEQYF.

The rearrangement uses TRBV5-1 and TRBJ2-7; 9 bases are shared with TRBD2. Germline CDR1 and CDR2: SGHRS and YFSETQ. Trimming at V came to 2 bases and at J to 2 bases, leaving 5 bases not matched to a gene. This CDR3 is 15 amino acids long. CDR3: CASSFAGGRTYEQYF. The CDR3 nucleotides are TGCGCCAGCAGCTTTGCGGGAGGGCGAACCTACGAGCAGTACTTC.

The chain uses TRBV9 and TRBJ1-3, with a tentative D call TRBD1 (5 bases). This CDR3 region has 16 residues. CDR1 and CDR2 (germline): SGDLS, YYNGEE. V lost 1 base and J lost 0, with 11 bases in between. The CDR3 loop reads CASSVNEGSSGNTIYF. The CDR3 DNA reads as TGTGCCAGCAGCGTAAACGAGGGGTCCTCTGGAAACACCATATATTTT.

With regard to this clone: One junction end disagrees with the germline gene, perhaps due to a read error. The CDR3 DNA reads as TGCGCCAGCAGCCAAGTAGCGGGAGGCTCCCACGAGCAGTACTTC. Translated, it gives CASSQVAGGSHEQYF. The chain employs TRBV4-1 and TRBJ2-7, with 10 bases identical to TRBD2. The CDR3 length is 15 residues. Germline-derived CDR1 and CDR2 are MGHRA and YSYEKL.

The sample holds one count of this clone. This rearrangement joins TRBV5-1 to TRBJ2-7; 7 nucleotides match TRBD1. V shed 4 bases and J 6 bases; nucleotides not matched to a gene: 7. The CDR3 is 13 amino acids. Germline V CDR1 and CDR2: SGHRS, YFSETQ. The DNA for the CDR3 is TGCGCCAGCAGCGTAAGGGGGCTCGGCGAGCAGTACTTC. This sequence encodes CASSVRGLGEQYF.

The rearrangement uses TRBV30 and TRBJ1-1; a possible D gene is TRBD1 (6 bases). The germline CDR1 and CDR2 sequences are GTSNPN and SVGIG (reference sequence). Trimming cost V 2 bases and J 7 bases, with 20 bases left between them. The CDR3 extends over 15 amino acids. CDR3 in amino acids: CAWSLTPRGGVEAFF. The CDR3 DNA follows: TGTGCCTGGAGTCTAACCCCTAGGGGGGGGGTTGAAGCTTTCTTT.

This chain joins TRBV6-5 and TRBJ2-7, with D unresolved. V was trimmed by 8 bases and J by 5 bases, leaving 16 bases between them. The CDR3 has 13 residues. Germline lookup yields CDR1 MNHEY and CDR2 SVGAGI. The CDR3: CASGFGPTNEQYF. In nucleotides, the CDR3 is TGTGCCAGCGGCTTTGGGCCTACTAACGAGCAGTACTTC.

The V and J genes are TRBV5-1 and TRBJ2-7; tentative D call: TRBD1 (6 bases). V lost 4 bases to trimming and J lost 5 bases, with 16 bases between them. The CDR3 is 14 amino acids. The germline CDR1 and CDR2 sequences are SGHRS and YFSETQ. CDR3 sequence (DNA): TGCGCCAGCAGCCGGCCGACAGGCCTAGACGAGCAGTACTTC. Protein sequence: CASSRPTGLDEQYF.

The CDR3 DNA reads TGTGCCAGCAGGGGGGGTCTTGGTCAGCCCCAGCATTTT. Translation: CASRGGLGQPQHF. This rearrangement joins TRBV6-1 to TRBJ1-5; maybe TRBD1 (5 bases). V dropped 6 bases and J dropped 6 bases, with 12 bases sitting between them. Germline V lookup: CDR1 MNHNS, CDR2 SASEGT. The CDR3 runs 13 residues.

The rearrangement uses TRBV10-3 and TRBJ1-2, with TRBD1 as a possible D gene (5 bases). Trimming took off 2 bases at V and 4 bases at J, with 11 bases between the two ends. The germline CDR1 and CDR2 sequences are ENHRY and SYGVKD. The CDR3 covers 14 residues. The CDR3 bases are TGTGCCATCAGTGAGCCTGGCGGGGCCTATGGCTACACCTTC. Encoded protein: CAISEPGGAYGYTF.

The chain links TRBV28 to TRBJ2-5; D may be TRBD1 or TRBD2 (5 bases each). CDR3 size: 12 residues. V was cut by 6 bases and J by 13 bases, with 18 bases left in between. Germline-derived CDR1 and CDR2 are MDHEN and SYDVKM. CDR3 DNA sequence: TGTGCCAGCAGCAATCGCCTCTGGGACGCGTACTTC. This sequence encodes CASSNRLWDAYF.

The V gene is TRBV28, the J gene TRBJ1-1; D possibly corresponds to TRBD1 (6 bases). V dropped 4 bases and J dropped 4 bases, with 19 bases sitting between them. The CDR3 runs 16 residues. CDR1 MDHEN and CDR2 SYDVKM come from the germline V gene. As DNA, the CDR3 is TGTGCCAGCAGTTCTAGGGCGGGGGCCAGTTTCACTGAAGCTTTCTTT. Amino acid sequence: CASSSRAGASFTEAFF.

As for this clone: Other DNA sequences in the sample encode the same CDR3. The CDR3 DNA reads TGTGCCATCAGCGCCGGCACTAACTATGGCTACACCTTC. Translating it yields CAISAGTNYGYTF. This sequence joins TRBV10-3 and TRBJ1-2; D not resolved. The CDR3 totals 13 residues. Germline lookup yields CDR1 ENHRY and CDR2 SYGVKD. The ends were cut back, 6 bases at V and 0 bases at J, with 8 bases in the middle.

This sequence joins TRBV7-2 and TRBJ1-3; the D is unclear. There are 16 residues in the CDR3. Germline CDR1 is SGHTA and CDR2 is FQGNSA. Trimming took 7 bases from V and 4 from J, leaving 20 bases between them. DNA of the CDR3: TGTGCCAGCACTCGCCGGTGGGGTGGAAGAGGAAACACCATATATTTT. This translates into CASTRRWGGRGNTIYF.

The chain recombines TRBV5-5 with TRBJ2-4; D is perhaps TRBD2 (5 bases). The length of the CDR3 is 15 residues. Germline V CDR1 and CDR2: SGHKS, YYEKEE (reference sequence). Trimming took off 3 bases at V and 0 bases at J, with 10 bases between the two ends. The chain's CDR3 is CASSWELLAKNIQYF. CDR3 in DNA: TGTGCCAGCAGCTGGGAGTTACTAGCCAAAAACATTCAGTACTTC. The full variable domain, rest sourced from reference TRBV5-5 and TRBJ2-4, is DAGVTQSPTHLIKTRGQQVTLRCSPISGHKSVSWYQQVLGQGPQFIFQYYEKEERGRGNFPDRFSARQFPNYSSELNVNALLLGDSALYLCASSWELLAKNIQYFGAGTRLSVL.

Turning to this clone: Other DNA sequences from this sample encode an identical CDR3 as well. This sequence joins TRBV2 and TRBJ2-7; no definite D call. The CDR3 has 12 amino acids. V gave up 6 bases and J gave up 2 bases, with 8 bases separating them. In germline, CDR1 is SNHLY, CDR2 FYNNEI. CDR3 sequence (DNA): TGTGCCAGCAGCGGACCCGCCTACGAGCAGTACTTC. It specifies CASSGPAYEQYF.

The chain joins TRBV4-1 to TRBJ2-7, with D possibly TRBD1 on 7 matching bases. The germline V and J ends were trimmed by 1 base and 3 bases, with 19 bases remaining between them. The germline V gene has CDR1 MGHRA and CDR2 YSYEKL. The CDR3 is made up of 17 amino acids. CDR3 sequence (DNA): TGCGCCAGCAGCCAAGCTGCGGGACAGAGTTTTCTCTACGAGCAGTACTTC. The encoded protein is CASSQAAGQSFLYEQYF.

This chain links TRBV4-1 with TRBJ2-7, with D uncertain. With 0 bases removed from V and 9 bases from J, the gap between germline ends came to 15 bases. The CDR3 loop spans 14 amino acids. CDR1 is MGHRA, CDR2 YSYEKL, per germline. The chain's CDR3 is CASSQDLSVTGQYF. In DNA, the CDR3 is TGCGCCAGCAGCCAAGATCTCTCCGTGACGGGGCAGTACTTC.

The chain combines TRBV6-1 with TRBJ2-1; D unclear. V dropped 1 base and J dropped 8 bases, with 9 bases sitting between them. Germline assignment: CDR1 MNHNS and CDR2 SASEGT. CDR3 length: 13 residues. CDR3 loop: CASSEVYQHEQFF. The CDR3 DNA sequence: TGTGCCAGCAGTGAAGTCTACCAGCATGAGCAGTTCTTC.

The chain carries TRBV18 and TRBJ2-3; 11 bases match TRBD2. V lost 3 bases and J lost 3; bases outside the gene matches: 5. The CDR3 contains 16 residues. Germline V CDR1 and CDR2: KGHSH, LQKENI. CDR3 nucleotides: TGTGCCAGCTCACCGAGACTAGCGGGATTGACAGATACGCAGTATTTT. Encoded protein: CASSPRLAGLTDTQYF.